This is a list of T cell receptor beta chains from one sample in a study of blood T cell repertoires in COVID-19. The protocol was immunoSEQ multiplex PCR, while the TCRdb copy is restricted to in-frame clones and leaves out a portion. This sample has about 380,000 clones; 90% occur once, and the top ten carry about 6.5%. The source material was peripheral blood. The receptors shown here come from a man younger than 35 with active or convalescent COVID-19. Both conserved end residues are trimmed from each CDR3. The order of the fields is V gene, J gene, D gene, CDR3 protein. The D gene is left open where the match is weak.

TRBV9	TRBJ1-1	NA	ASTTTTTDGGLGNTEAF
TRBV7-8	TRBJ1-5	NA	ASSQAQAPQH
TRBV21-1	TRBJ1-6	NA	ASNLGQGWNSPLH
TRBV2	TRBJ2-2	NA	ASSSGQFTGELF
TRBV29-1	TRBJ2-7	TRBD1	SVRTGTGFEQY
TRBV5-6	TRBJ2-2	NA	ASSPKGVYPNTGELF
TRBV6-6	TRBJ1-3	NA	ASSSQGGSYGNTIY
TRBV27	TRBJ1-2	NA	ASSPPTENLYGYT
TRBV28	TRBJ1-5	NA	ASSLGYPGHQPQH
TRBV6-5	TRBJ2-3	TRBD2	ASSRSGSGTDTQY
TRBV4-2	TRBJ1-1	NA	ASSQESRNTEAF
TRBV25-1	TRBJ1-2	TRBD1	ASSELTGVAYGYT
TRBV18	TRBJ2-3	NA	ASSKGAQQVRTDTQY
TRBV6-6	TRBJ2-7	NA	ASSYLATYEQY
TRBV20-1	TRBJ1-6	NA	SASLRVDSPLH
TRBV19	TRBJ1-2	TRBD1	ASSILSRQGEYGYT
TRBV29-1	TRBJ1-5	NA	SAGFGQPQH
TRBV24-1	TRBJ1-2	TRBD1	ATSDRTGAGIGYT
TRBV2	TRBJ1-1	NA	ASSAEGVSVNTEAF
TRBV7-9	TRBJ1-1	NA	ASSLGIARNTEAF
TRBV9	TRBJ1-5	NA	ASSVGKGINQLQH
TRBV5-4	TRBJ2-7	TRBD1	ASSLSGQGVDEQY
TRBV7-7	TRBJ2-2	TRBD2	ASSLGTSGSTGELF
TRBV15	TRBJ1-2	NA	ATSSVQINYGYT
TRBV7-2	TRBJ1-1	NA	ASSPRGQLVAF
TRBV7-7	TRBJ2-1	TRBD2	ASSSGGGNEQF
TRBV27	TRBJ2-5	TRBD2	ASSFASGPQETQY
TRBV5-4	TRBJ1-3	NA	ASSYGADRGKR
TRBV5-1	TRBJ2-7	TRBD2	ASSLVAGGLLYEQY
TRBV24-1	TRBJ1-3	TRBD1	ATSDSPGQGTRNTIY
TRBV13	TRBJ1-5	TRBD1	ASSFGTGWDQPQH
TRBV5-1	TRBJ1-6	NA	ASSSDSSLSPLH
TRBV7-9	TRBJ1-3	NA	ASSLPLDTVSGNTIY
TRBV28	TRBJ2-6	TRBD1	ASSAWDRGSGANVLT
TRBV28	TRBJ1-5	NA	ASSLYRQLSNQPQH
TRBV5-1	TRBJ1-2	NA	ASSLGGSPNYGYT
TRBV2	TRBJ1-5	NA	ASEGGARGQPQH
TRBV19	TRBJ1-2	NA	ASVFTSTHYGYT
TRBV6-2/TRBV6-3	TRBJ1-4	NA	ASSYSTTGLVEEKLF
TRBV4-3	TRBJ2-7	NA	ASSQSESGAYEQY
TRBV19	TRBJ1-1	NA	ASSIALWPGVF
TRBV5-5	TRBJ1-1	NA	ASSVLAGTEAF
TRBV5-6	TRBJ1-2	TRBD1	ASSLDQGANLPYGYT
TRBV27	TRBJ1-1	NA	ASSLSRLRSEAF
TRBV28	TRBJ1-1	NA	ASSPPGLKAF
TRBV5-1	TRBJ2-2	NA	ASSLRVDTGELF
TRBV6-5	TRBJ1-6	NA	ASSYLGGSYNSPLH
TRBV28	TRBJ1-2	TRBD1	ASSLPQGDRYGYT
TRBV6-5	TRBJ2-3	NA	ASSYSGSDTQY